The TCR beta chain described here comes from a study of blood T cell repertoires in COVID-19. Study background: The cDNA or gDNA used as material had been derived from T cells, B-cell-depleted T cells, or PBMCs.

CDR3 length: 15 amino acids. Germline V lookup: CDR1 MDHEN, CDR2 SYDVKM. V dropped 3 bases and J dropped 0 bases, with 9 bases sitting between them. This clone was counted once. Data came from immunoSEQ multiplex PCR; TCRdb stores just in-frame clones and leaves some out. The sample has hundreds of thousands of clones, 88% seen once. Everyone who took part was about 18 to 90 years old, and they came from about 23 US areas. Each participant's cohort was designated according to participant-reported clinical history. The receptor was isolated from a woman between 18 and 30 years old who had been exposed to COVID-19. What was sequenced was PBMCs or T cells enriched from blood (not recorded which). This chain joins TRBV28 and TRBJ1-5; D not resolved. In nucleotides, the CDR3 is TGTGCCAGCAGTTTCCGAGGGCCTAGCAATCAGCCCCAGCATTTT. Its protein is CASSFRGPSNQPQHF.